The clone carrying this T cell receptor (beta chain) showed up many times. Time point: patch test 3, about 24 weeks after DPC sensitization. Treatment specified: therapeutic diphenylcyclopropenone sensitization with weekly scalp DPC. Extraction of total RNA was performed on unfractionated whole blood. Germline V CDR1 and CDR2: LGHNA, YSLEER. The CDR3 has 13 residues. The V and J ends lost 3 bases and 5 bases respectively, with 10 bases between them. The sample comes from a study of human T cells and chemical hapten exposure. At the level of the study: Slight volume differences across pooled libraries mainly accounted for varying per-sample TCR yields.

MiXCR, run by TCRdb on the RACE reads, gives a single entry per CDR3 protein. The profile shows roughly 200,000 distinct CDR3 sequences, around 23% of them singletons. This clonotype was obtained from a woman aged 40 to 50 with alopecia areata. Some clones in this sample may be carry-over from other donors' samples. The chain uses TRBV4-3 and TRBJ1-1; tentatively, D is TRBD1 (5 bases). The sequences come from whole blood, collected in connection with sensitization to the hapten diphenylcyclopropenone (DPC). CDR3: CASSHGAGTEAFF. The CDR3 coding sequence is TGCGCCAGCAGCCATGGGGCGGGGACTGAAGCTTTCTTT.